These T cell receptor beta chains were read from a single sample in a study of beta chain features in type 1 diabetes. Produced via immunoSEQ multiplex PCR; TCRdb's table is partial and in-frame only. This sample has roughly 150,000 clones, with around 8% found just once. The specimen sequenced was central memory CD4+ T cells from blood. These receptors originate from a young woman with type 1 diabetes. The CDR3 runs from the conserved cysteine through the conserved F or W. Each record gives: clone size, V gene, J gene, D gene, CDR3 DNA, CDR3 protein. D genes are given only for firm matches. The size of a clone is reported for some rows only, either as once, few or many, or as a class for expanded clones.

few	TRBV18	TRBJ2-7	-	TGTGCCAGCTCACCACCGTCCGGACTGAGCTCAGGGCAGTACTTC	CASSPPSGLSSGQYF
few	TRBV5-4	TRBJ2-7	TRBD2	TGTGCCAGCAGTCCTGTGCAGGAGCGGGAGGGCGAGCAGTACTTC	CASSPVQEREGEQYF
few	TRBV18	TRBJ2-1	TRBD2	TGTGCCAGCTCCGCCCCAGCGGGGGGGATCAATGAGCAGTTCTTC	CASSAPAGGINEQFF
few	TRBV27	TRBJ2-5	TRBD2	TGTGCCAGCAGTTTATGGGGGGGAGGGCCGCGGGAGACCCAGTACTTC	CASSLWGGGPRETQYF
many	TRBV5-1	TRBJ1-2	TRBD1	TGCGCCAGCAGCCCTGGGACAGGGGGGAATGGCTACACCTTC	CASSPGTGGNGYTF
few	TRBV25-1	TRBJ2-1	TRBD2	TGTGCCAGCAGAATAGCGGGAGCCCCCTACAATGAGCAGTTCTTC	CASRIAGAPYNEQFF
many	TRBV29-1	TRBJ1-1	TRBD1	TGCAGCGTTGAGGGACAGCGCTACACTGAAGCTTTCTTT	CSVEGQRYTEAFF
few	TRBV28	TRBJ2-7	-	TGTGCCAGCACGATTGCAGGGTCCTACGAGCAGTACTTC	CASTIAGSYEQYF
few	TRBV5-1	TRBJ2-3	-	TGCGCCAGCAGCAGCGGGAGCACAGATACGCAGTATTTT	CASSSGSTDTQYF
-	TRBV6-5	TRBJ2-3	TRBD1	TGTGCCACCCGGACAGGGGGACTGAGGACAGATACGCAGTATTTT	CATRTGGLRTDTQYF
-	TRBV9	TRBJ1-2	TRBD1	TGTGCCAGCAGCGTTGGGGACAGGGAATATGGCTACACCTTC	CASSVGDREYGYTF
few	TRBV2	TRBJ2-3	TRBD1	TGTGCCAGCAGGGACAGGACAGATACGCAGTATTTT	CASRDRTDTQYF
few	TRBV5-6	TRBJ1-2	TRBD1	TGTGCCAGCAGCCACATTGACAGGGGAGATGGCTACACCTTC	CASSHIDRGDGYTF
-	TRBV5-1	TRBJ1-1	TRBD1	TGCGCCAGCAGCCAAGGGACAGTCGCGACTGAAGCTTTCTTT	CASSQGTVATEAFF
many	TRBV27	TRBJ2-1	TRBD1	TGTGCCAGCAGTCTGTCAGGACAGGGACTTAACAATGAGCAGTTCTTC	CASSLSGQGLNNEQFF
-	TRBV5-1	TRBJ2-5	TRBD2	TGCGCCAGCAGCCCCGGGACTAGCATAGAGACCCAGTACTTC	CASSPGTSIETQYF
few	TRBV7-2	TRBJ2-1	-	TGTGCCAGCAGGAGGTCGGGGAACAATGAGCAGTTCTTC	CASRRSGNNEQFF
few	TRBV18	TRBJ1-5	-	TGTGCCAGCTCACCAGGCCAGGGTAGCAATCAGCCCCAGCATTTT	CASSPGQGSNQPQHF
few	TRBV29-1	TRBJ2-3	TRBD2	TGCAGCGTTGATTCGGCGGGAGAGGGAGATACGCAGTATTTT	CSVDSAGEGDTQYF
-	TRBV7-9	TRBJ2-2	TRBD1	TGTGCCAGCAGCATGCGCCGGGACAGGGGGAACACCGGGGAGCTGTTTTTT	CASSMRRDRGNTGELFF